These 32 T cell receptor beta chains share one sample of origin, sequenced in a study of shared clonotypes between healthy human individuals. TCRdb's copy holds only in-frame clones and misses some; the assay was immunoSEQ multiplex PCR. The sample has 2 million to 3 million clones, roughly 93% seen once. Sequenced sample: naive CD4+ T cells from PBMCs. Described subset: CD45RA+ positively selected. The source is a man younger than 35 in good health. Some clones in this sample may be carry-over from other donors' samples.

The rearrangement joins TRBV14 to TRBJ2-3; D not certain. The germline gives CDR1 SGHDN, CDR2 FVKESK. The CDR3 is 16 amino acids. V was clipped by 1 base and J by 2 bases, with 13 bases between them. CDR3 in amino acids: CASSQGLATDTDTQYF. CDR3 sequence (DNA): TGTGCCAGCAGCCAAGGGCTTGCAACTGACACAGATACGCAGTATTTT. The full variable domain, its missing parts supplied by reference TRBV14 and TRBJ2-3, is EAGVTQFPSHSVIEKGQTVTLRCDPISGHDNLYWYRRVMGKEIKFLLHFVKESKQDESGMPNNRFLAERTGGTYSTLKVQPAELEDSGVYFCASSQGLATDTDTQYFGPGTRLTVL.

The genes are TRBV7-2 and TRBJ1-2; D gene unclear. Germline values: CDR1 SGHTA, CDR2 FQGNSA. There are 13 residues in the CDR3. V shed 4 bases and J shed 5 bases, with 11 bases lying between them. This CDR3 is CASSSLHEYGYTF. DNA for the CDR3: TGTGCCAGCAGCTCCTTACACGAATATGGCTACACCTTC.

The genes are TRBV4-1 and TRBJ2-3, with 11 positions matching TRBD2. In germline, CDR1 is MGHRA, CDR2 YSYEKL. The CDR3 is 21 residues long. Unmatched junction bases numbered 16, after V lost 0 bases and J lost 2 bases. The CDR3 loop is CASSQDGPSGRTRSFTDTQYF. As DNA, the CDR3 is TGCGCCAGCAGCCAAGATGGGCCTAGCGGGAGGACTCGATCCTTCACAGATACGCAGTATTTT.

The rearrangement joins TRBV6-5 to TRBJ2-1, with TRBD2 identical over 7 bases. Germline CDR1 is MNHEY and CDR2 is SVGAGI. V was clipped by 5 bases and J by 7 bases; unmatched bases: 8. The CDR3 has 14 amino acids. CDR3 DNA: TGTGCCAGCAGTGAGCCGGGACTAACTAATGAGCAGTTCTTC. Translation: CASSEPGLTNEQFF.

Concerning this clone: This CDR3 is also generated by other DNA sequences in the sample. The V and J genes are TRBV28 and TRBJ2-1; TRBD1 agrees at 7 bases. The V gene end was trimmed by 8 bases and the J gene end by 4 bases; junction bases not matched to a gene: 5. The CDR3 is 13 amino acids. From germline, CDR1 is MDHEN and CDR2 SYDVKM. The CDR3 DNA reads as TGTGCCAGCCGCAGGGACAGATACAATGAGCAGTTCTTC. It yields the protein CASRRDRYNEQFF.

The count of this clone is one. The V and J genes are TRBV15 and TRBJ1-4, with 7 positions matching TRBD1. The germline gives CDR1 LNHNV, CDR2 YYDKDF (reference sequence). The CDR3 has 16 residues. With V trimmed by 3 bases and J by 2 bases, 6 bases remained unmatched. CDR3 amino acids: CATSSQPTGTNEKLFF. Written as DNA, the CDR3 is TGTGCCACCAGCAGTCAGCCGACAGGGACTAATGAAAAACTGTTTTTT.

J is TRBJ2-1 and V is TRBV11-2; 7 bases align to TRBD1. In germline, CDR1 is SGHAT, CDR2 FQNNGV. CDR3 size: 15 residues. The V segment lost 7 bases and the J segment 9 bases; nucleotides outside the gene matches: 15. The CDR3 DNA reads as TGTGCCAGCAACCTTCGAGACAGGGTGAGGGGTGAGCAGTTCTTC. Protein sequence: CASNLRDRVRGEQFF.

This chain joins TRBV28 and TRBJ1-5, with a weak D call TRBD1 (5 bases). Trimming stripped 3 bases from V and 1 base from J, with 10 bases between. Per the germline V gene, CDR1 is MDHEN and CDR2 is SYDVKM. The CDR3 has 15 amino acids. CDR3 DNA sequence: TGTGCCAGCAGTTTCCAGGGACGGAGCAATCAGCCCCAGCATTTT. This codes for CASSFQGRSNQPQHF.

This clone came up a few times. The J gene is TRBJ1-1, the V gene TRBV6-5; maybe TRBD1 (5 bases). V was trimmed by 7 bases and J by 1 base, leaving 16 bases between them. The CDR3 spans 15 residues. Per the germline V gene, CDR1 is MNHEY and CDR2 is SVGAGI. CDR3 DNA: TGTGCCAGCACCGGCGCGGGGGAAGAGAACACTGAAGCTTTCTTT. Translating it yields CASTGAGEENTEAFF.

CDR3 residues: CATMTGISSNEKLFF. CDR3 sequence (DNA): TGTGCCACCATGACAGGGATTTCATCTAATGAAAAACTGTTTTTT. The genes are TRBV2 and TRBJ1-4; 7 bases match TRBD1. Trimming cost V 10 bases and J 3 bases; bases outside gene matches: 11. The V gene's germline CDR1 is SNHLY and CDR2 FYNNEI. The CDR3 contains 15 residues.

The genes are TRBV6-1 and TRBJ2-3, with D perhaps TRBD1 or TRBD2 (6 bases each). In germline, CDR1 is MNHNS, CDR2 SASEGT. V was trimmed by 8 bases and J by 2 bases, leaving 17 bases between them. The CDR3 is 15 amino acids. The CDR3 loop is CASLNWGDITDTQYF. Here the CDR3 DNA reads TGTGCCAGCCTGAACTGGGGGGACATCACAGATACGCAGTATTTT.

The J gene is TRBJ2-7, the V gene TRBV30, with D possibly TRBD2 on 6 matching bases. Germline V lookup: CDR1 GTSNPN, CDR2 SVGIG (reference sequence). V lost 0 bases and J 6 bases, leaving 12 bases between the germline ends. The length of the CDR3 is 13 residues. Here the CDR3 reads CAWSVRGESEQYF. CDR3 sequence (DNA): TGTGCCTGGAGTGTACGCGGGGAGAGCGAGCAGTACTTC.

The chain uses TRBV27 and TRBJ2-3; 7 nucleotides match TRBD2. The J segment lost 0 bases and the V segment lost 0 bases, leaving 18 bases of the junction unmatched. Per germline, CDR1 MNHEY and CDR2 SMNVEV (reference sequence). This CDR3 has 21 residues. The CDR3 DNA is TGTGCCAGCAGTTTATCGAGGCCTAGCGGAGTAATACCTCGTAGCACAGATACGCAGTATTTT. Translated: CASSLSRPSGVIPRSTDTQYF.

The gene calls are TRBV28 and TRBJ1-1; no definite D call. The CDR3 is 11 amino acids. CDR1 and CDR2 from the germline V gene are MDHEN and SYDVKM. V lost 6 bases and J 4 bases, leaving 6 bases between the germline ends. The CDR3 DNA follows: TGTGCCAGCAGGGTTACCACTGAAGCTTTCTTT. This sequence encodes CASRVTTEAFF.

Regarding this clone: Mismatch with germline at one junction end may stem from a read error. V is TRBV20-1 and J is TRBJ2-3; D possibly corresponds to TRBD2 (5 bases). The length of the CDR3 is 9 residues. Germline CDR1 and CDR2: DFQATT and SNEGSKA (reference sequence). Written as DNA, the CDR3 is TGCAGTGCTAGGGACTCTCCGCATTTT. Protein: CSARDSPHF.

This chain joins TRBV2 and TRBJ2-1; the D is unclear. Germline lookup yields CDR1 SNHLY and CDR2 FYNNEI. The V gene lost 7 bases and the J gene lost 10 bases, with 14 bases spanning the gap. This CDR3 has 12 residues. CDR3 sequence reads: CASTLERQEQFF. CDR3 DNA sequence: TGTGCCAGCACCTTGGAACGGCAGGAGCAGTTCTTC.

Worth noting for this clone: The sample contains more than one DNA sequence encoding this CDR3. This chain links TRBV28 with TRBJ1-5, with D uncertain. CDR3 length equals 12 residues. The germline CDR1 and CDR2 sequences are MDHEN and SYDVKM. V lost 3 bases, J lost 6 bases, and 6 bases lay in between. The DNA of the CDR3 is TGTGCCAGCAGTTTGAGGGTTCAGCCCCAGCATTTT. This translates into CASSLRVQPQHF.

This clone came up a few times. V usage is TRBV4-1 and J usage is TRBJ1-5, with D perhaps matching TRBD1 (5 bases). Between the trimmed V and J ends, which lost 4 bases and 3 bases, there was a span of 13 bases. The CDR3 loop spans 15 amino acids. Per germline, CDR1 MGHRA and CDR2 YSYEKL. CDR3 in DNA: TGCGCCAGCAGCCGAGACCGGGACTTCAATCAGCCCCAGCATTTT. It codes for CASSRDRDFNQPQHF.

This sequence joins TRBV12-5 and TRBJ2-1; D gene uncertain. Trimming cost V 6 bases and J 6 bases, with 18 bases left between them. Germline V gene data show CDR1 as LGHNT and CDR2 as FRNRAP. The length of the CDR3 is 15 residues. The CDR3 region is CASGPAGPPLNEQFF. The CDR3 DNA is TGTGCTAGTGGCCCCGCTGGGCCGCCCCTCAATGAGCAGTTCTTC.

The chain employs TRBV7-3 and TRBJ2-5; the D gene is possibly TRBD2 (6 bases). Looked up from germline, CDR1 is SGHTA and CDR2 is FQGTGA. This CDR3 spans 16 amino acids. V was cut by 4 bases and J by 1 base, with 16 bases left in between. The CDR3 DNA reads as TGTGCCAGCAGCTCCGAACCCGGGACTCCCCAAGAGACCCAGTACTTC. Translation: CASSSEPGTPQETQYF.

In DNA, the CDR3 is TGTGCCAGCAGTGCCCCCCGACAGAAAGAGACCCAGTACTTC. As protein: CASSAPRQKETQYF. The rearrangement uses TRBV25-1 and TRBJ2-5, with D tentatively TRBD1 (5 bases). This CDR3 contains 14 residues. V was shortened by 4 bases and J by 3 bases, with 12 bases between the two germline ends. Germline CDR1 MGHDK, CDR2 SYGVNS. Using reference TRBV25-1 and TRBJ2-5 for the parts outside the CDR3, the full variable domain is EADIYQTPRYLVIGTGKKITLECSQTMGHDKMYWYQQDPGMELHLIHYSYGVNSTEKGDLSSESTVSRIRTEHFPLTLESARPSHTSQYLCASSAPRQKETQYFGPGTRLLVL.

The rearrangement links TRBV7-6 to TRBJ2-7; 11 bases match TRBD1. This CDR3 region has 17 residues. Unmatched junction bases numbered 12, after V lost 5 bases and J lost 3 bases. Germline CDR1 and CDR2: SGHVS and FNYEAQ. The CDR3 bases are TGTGCCAGCAGCCCCAGAACCGGGACAGGGGGATTCTACGAGCAGTACTTC. This sequence encodes CASSPRTGTGGFYEQYF.

This rearrangement joins TRBV11-3 to TRBJ2-7; 7 bases are shared with TRBD1. The J segment lost 7 bases and the V segment lost 8 bases, leaving 11 bases of the junction unmatched. Germline values: CDR1 SGHNT, CDR2 YENEEA. The CDR3 sequence is 13 residues long. The CDR3 protein is CASAEGAVREQYF. CDR3 coding DNA: TGTGCCAGCGCCGAGGGGGCCGTTCGGGAGCAGTACTTC.

This clone was counted once. This sequence joins TRBV5-6 and TRBJ1-2; TRBD1 aligns across 10 bases. The CDR3 totals 13 residues. Germline trimming cut 7 bases from V and 5 bases from J; bases unmatched to any gene: 5. The germline CDR1 and CDR2 sequences are SGHDT and YYEEEE. Written as DNA, the CDR3 is TGTGCCAGCGTCCCGGGACAGGGGTATGGCTACACCTTC. The encoded protein is CASVPGQGYGYTF.

The V call is TRBV6-6, the J call TRBJ1-3; D not resolved. Germline CDR1 and CDR2: MNHNY and SVGAGI (reference sequence). The CDR3 loop spans 14 amino acids. Trimming left V 8 bases short and J 0 bases short, with 11 bases between. The CDR3 bases are TGTGCCAGCTTCGGATATACCTCTGGAAACACCATATATTTT. Its protein is CASFGYTSGNTIYF.

The chain joins TRBV11-1 to TRBJ2-7, with TRBD1 identical over 7 bases. In germline, CDR1 is SGHAT, CDR2 FQDESV (reference sequence). V shed 5 bases and J 3 bases; nucleotides not matched to a gene: 7. This CDR3 comprises 14 residues. Written as DNA, the CDR3 is TGTGCCAGCAGCCTCCGGGGACAGCTCTACGAGCAGTACTTC. It translates to CASSLRGQLYEQYF.

This rearrangement joins TRBV6-6 to TRBJ2-5; TRBD2 might be the D (5 bases). This CDR3 spans 14 amino acids. V lost 4 bases to trimming and J lost 7 bases, with 16 bases between them. The germline CDR1 and CDR2 sequences are MNHNY and SVGAGI (reference sequence). The CDR3 nucleotides read TGTGCCAGCAGTTTACGCGGACTGGACGTGACCCAGTACTTC. Translation: CASSLRGLDVTQYF.

This chain connects TRBV7-2 to TRBJ1-3, with D perhaps matching TRBD1 (5 bases). Between the trimmed V and J ends, which lost 1 base and 5 bases, there was a span of 12 bases. The CDR3 totals 15 residues. Germline CDR1 and CDR2: SGHTA and FQGNSA. CDR3: CASSLVGAGRNTIYF. The CDR3 nucleotides are TGTGCCAGCAGCTTAGTCGGGGCAGGGAGAAACACCATATATTTT.

This chain uses TRBV2 with TRBJ1-1; a possible D gene is TRBD1 (6 bases). Trimming removed 1 base from V and 11 bases from J, with 17 bases in between. The CDR3 extends over 14 amino acids. Germline V CDR1 and CDR2: SNHLY, FYNNEI. CDR3 in DNA: TGTGCCAGCAGTGAAGAAGGGGGGACACCCCTGGCTTTCTTT. Translating it yields CASSEEGGTPLAFF. The complete variable domain, with remaining parts taken from reference TRBV2 and TRBJ1-1, reads EPEVTQTPSHQVTQMGQEVILRCVPISNHLYFYWYRQILGQKVEFLVSFYNNEISEKSEIFDDQFSVERPDGSNFTLKIRSTKLEDSAMYFCASSEEGGTPLAFFGQGTRLTVV.

The rearrangement joins TRBV5-1 to TRBJ2-7; 11 positions agree with TRBD2. Trimming cost V 0 bases and J 1 base; bases outside gene matches: 9. The germline V gene encodes CDR1 SGHRS and CDR2 YFSETQ. CDR3 length: 18 residues. CDR3 sequence reads: CASSLELAGELRSYEQYF. DNA for the CDR3: TGCGCCAGCAGCTTGGAACTAGCGGGAGAATTAAGATCCTACGAGCAGTACTTC.

The chain combines TRBV29-1 with TRBJ2-3; D is uncertain. Trimming pared 4 bases from V and 0 bases from J, leaving 11 bases between. Germline assignment: CDR1 SQVTM and CDR2 ANQGSEA. The CDR3 consists of 14 residues. In DNA form, the CDR3 reads TGCAGCGTTGCAAGTCAGTTGAGCACAGATACGCAGTATTTT. Protein product: CSVASQLSTDTQYF.

The chain is built from TRBV12-5 and TRBJ1-1; no reliable D call. V was trimmed by 6 bases and J by 5 bases, leaving 25 bases between them. CDR1 is LGHNT and CDR2 is FRNRAP in the germline V gene. The CDR3 has 17 residues. The CDR3 loop is CASGPSTTGSGGTEAFF. CDR3 nucleotide sequence: TGTGCTAGTGGACCCTCAACGACGGGTTCAGGAGGTACTGAAGCTTTCTTT.